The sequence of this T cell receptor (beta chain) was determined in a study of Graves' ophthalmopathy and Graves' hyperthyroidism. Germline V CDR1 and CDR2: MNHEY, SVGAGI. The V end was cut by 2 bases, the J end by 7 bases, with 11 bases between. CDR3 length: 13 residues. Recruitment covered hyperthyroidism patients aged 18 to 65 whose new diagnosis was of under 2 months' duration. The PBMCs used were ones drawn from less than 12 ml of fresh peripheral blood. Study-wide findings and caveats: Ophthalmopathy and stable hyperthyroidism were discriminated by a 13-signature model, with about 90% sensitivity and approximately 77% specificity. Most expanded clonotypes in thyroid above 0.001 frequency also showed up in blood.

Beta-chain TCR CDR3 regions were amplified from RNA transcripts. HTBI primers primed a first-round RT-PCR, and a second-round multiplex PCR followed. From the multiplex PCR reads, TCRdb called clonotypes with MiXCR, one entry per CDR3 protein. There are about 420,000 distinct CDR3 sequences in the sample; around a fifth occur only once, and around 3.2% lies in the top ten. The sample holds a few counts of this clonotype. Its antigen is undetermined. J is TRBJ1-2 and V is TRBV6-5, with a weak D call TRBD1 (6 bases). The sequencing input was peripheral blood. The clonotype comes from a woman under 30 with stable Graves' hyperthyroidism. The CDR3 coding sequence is TGTGCCAGCAGTTACGGGGACACCGGTGGCTACACCTTC. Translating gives CASSYGDTGGYTF.